Presented here are 31 T cell receptor beta chains from one specimen sequenced in a study of T cell repertoires in ileal Crohn's disease. Lamina propria lymphocytes from surgical specimens were isolated on a density gradient before sorting. Libraries were prepared by immunoSEQ multiplex PCR; TCRdb keeps only in-frame clonotypes and omits some of them. The data contain about 2,100 clones, 74% of them singletons. The source material was CD8+ T cells from ileum. The source is an adult with Crohn's disease. Some clones in this sample may be carry-over from other donors' samples.

This clone counts as large. The genes are TRBV7-9 and TRBJ1-2; TRBD1 matches at 7 bases. Germline assignment: CDR1 SEHNR and CDR2 FQNEAQ (reference sequence). The CDR3 length is 17 residues. Trimming took 5 bases from V and 7 from J; bases not matched to a gene: 19. In DNA, the CDR3 is TGTGCCAGCAGCCAGGGGGGAGCCGGGACACAAGATTTTGGCTACACCTTC. It yields the protein CASSQGGAGTQDFGYTF.

The CDR3 sequence is CASKEGGYSSYEQYF. In DNA, the CDR3 is TGTGCCTCGAAGGAGGGCGGCTATTCGTCCTACGAGCAGTACTTC. The V gene is TRBV6-5, the J gene TRBJ2-7; TRBD2 might be the D (6 bases). V was pared by 11 bases and J by 1 base, with 21 bases between. The germline V gene has CDR1 MNHEY and CDR2 SVGAGI. There are 15 residues in the CDR3.

The rearrangement uses TRBV30 and TRBJ2-4, with TRBD2 identical over 9 bases. This CDR3 has 16 amino acids. Looked up from germline, CDR1 is GTSNPN and CDR2 is SVGIG (reference sequence). Unmatched junction bases numbered 7, after V lost 2 bases and J lost 2 bases. The CDR3 nucleotides are TGTGCCTGGAGTTTTAGCGGGAGTTGGTCCAAAAACATTCAGTACTTC. Its protein is CAWSFSGSWSKNIQYF. Together with reference TRBV30 and TRBJ2-4, the CDR3 gives the full variable domain: SQTIHQWPATLVQPVGSPLSLECTVEGTSNPNLYWYRQAAGRGLQLLFYSVGIGQISSEVPQNLSASRPQDRQFILSSKKLLLSDSGFYLCAWSFSGSWSKNIQYFGAGTRLSVL.

This chain connects TRBV7-3 to TRBJ2-5; D might be TRBD2 (6 bases). The V end was cut by 2 bases, the J end by 0 bases, with 13 bases between. Per germline, CDR1 SGHTA and CDR2 FQGTGA. This CDR3 has 16 amino acids. Written as DNA, the CDR3 is TGTGCCAGCAGCTTAGGGAGGTTCGAGTACCAAGAGACCCAGTACTTC. Translation gives CASSLGRFEYQETQYF.

The rearrangement joins TRBV4-3 to TRBJ1-2; TRBD1 aligns across 7 bases. The CDR3 is 18 amino acids. V shed 1 base, J shed 3 bases, and the junction held 14 bases outside the gene matches. The germline CDR1 and CDR2 sequences are LGHNA and YSLEER. CDR3 bases: TGCGCCAGCAGCCAAGGTCCGGGACAGAACACTATTGACTATGGCTACACCTTC. This codes for CASSQGPGQNTIDYGYTF.

A remark on this clone: At the DNA level, this CDR3 is encoded by other sequences in the same sample as well. The V gene is TRBV18, the J gene TRBJ2-7, with D possibly being TRBD1 (7 bases). V lost 2 bases, J lost 1 base, and 12 bases lay in between. Germline values: CDR1 KGHSH, CDR2 LQKENI. The CDR3 extends over 15 amino acids. In DNA form, the CDR3 reads TGTGCCAGCTCACCAGAGGCAGGGGGGTCCTACGAGCAGTACTTC. It encodes CASSPEAGGSYEQYF.

The chain has TRBV5-5 and TRBJ1-1, with TRBD1 as a possible D gene (5 bases). Germline CDR1 SGHKS, CDR2 YYEKEE (reference sequence). V lost 5 bases to trimming and J lost 5 bases, with 16 bases between them. The CDR3 contains 14 residues. CDR3 sequence reads: CASRVGPGGTEAFF. The CDR3 DNA follows: TGTGCCAGCAGGGTAGGCCCGGGGGGGACTGAAGCTTTCTTT. The whole variable domain, filled in from reference TRBV5-5 and TRBJ1-1, reads DAGVTQSPTHLIKTRGQQVTLRCSPISGHKSVSWYQQVLGQGPQFIFQYYEKEERGRGNFPDRFSARQFPNYSSELNVNALLLGDSALYLCASRVGPGGTEAFFGQGTRLTVV.

Only a few counts were recorded for this clone. The rearrangement uses TRBV7-8 and TRBJ2-1; the match to TRBD2 covers 13 bases. Germline assignment: CDR1 SGHVS and CDR2 FQNEAQ. V shed 3 bases and J 4 bases; nucleotides not matched to a gene: 9. The CDR3 contains 18 residues. The CDR3 coding sequence is TGTGCCAGCAGCTTCAGACTAGCGGGGGGTAAAAATTACAATGAGCAGTTCTTC. Translating it yields CASSFRLAGGKNYNEQFF.

This clone has only one observation. The rearrangement joins TRBV5-6 to TRBJ2-3; the D gene is possibly TRBD1 (6 bases). CDR3 length equals 16 residues. Germline V lookup: CDR1 SGHDT, CDR2 YYEEEE. Trimming left V 0 bases short and J 4 bases short, with 15 bases between. The CDR3 nucleotides read TGTGCCAGCAGCTTGGGTCTGCAGGGGCAAGCAGATACGCAGTATTTT. It codes for CASSLGLQGQADTQYF.

The chain employs TRBV28 and TRBJ2-7, with 9 positions matching TRBD1. There are 15 residues in the CDR3. J gave up 1 base and V 7 bases, and 8 bases lay outside the gene matches. Germline V gene lookup returns CDR1 MDHEN and CDR2 SYDVKM. The CDR3 region has the DNA TGTGCCAGCACCGTCGACAGGGGGAGGTCCTACGAGCAGTACTTC. This sequence encodes CASTVDRGRSYEQYF.

The V call is TRBV11-3, the J call TRBJ2-2; D unclear. CDR1 SGHNT and CDR2 YENEEA come from the germline V gene. The CDR3 totals 15 residues. Trimming stripped 4 bases from V and 1 base from J, with 10 bases between. The CDR3 bases are TGTGCCAGCAGCTCGAGGTCACAGAACACCGGGGAGCTGTTTTTT. Its translation is CASSSRSQNTGELFF.

This chain connects TRBV9 to TRBJ2-7, with D maybe TRBD1 (5 bases). The CDR3 extends over 14 amino acids. Trimming left V 4 bases short and J 5 bases short, with 16 bases between. Per the germline V gene, CDR1 is SGDLS and CDR2 is YYNGEE. This chain's CDR3 is CASSSTTTVHEQYF. Written as DNA, the CDR3 is TGTGCCAGCAGCTCCACCACGACAGTCCACGAGCAGTACTTC.

The CDR3 sequence is CASSQDHSSSYEQYF. The CDR3 coding sequence is TGCGCCAGCAGCCAAGATCACAGCAGCTCCTACGAGCAGTACTTC. The J gene is TRBJ2-7, the V gene TRBV4-3; the D is unclear. This CDR3 is 15 amino acids long. Between the trimmed V and J ends, which lost 0 bases and 0 bases, there was a span of 9 bases. CDR1 is LGHNA, CDR2 YSLEER, per germline.

V and J are TRBV11-3 and TRBJ2-1; tentatively, D is TRBD1 (5 bases). Trimming shortened V by 5 bases and J by 7 bases, and 21 bases separated the two germline ends. The germline V gene encodes CDR1 SGHNT and CDR2 YENEEA. This CDR3 is built from 16 residues. The CDR3 DNA sequence: TGTGCCAGCAGCCCCAGGCAGGGTGTCTCGTTTAATGAGCAGTTCTTC. This translates into CASSPRQGVSFNEQFF.

The chain is built from TRBV27 and TRBJ2-7; TRBD1 matches 7 bases. V dropped 6 bases and J dropped 1; count of bases not matched to a gene: 6. Germline-derived CDR1 and CDR2 are MNHEY and SMNVEV (reference sequence). The CDR3 contains 14 residues. The CDR3 nucleotides read TGTGCCAGCAGCCCCGACAGGGATTCCTACGAGCAGTACTTC. Protein sequence: CASSPDRDSYEQYF.

J is TRBJ1-2 and V is TRBV4-1, with D possibly matching TRBD1 (5 bases). V shed 2 bases and J shed 6 bases, with 13 bases lying between them. CDR3 length equals 14 residues. Germline V gives CDR1 MGHRA, CDR2 YSYEKL. CDR3 nucleotide sequence: TGCGCCAGCAGCCAAAGGGGCGCGCCAGATGGCTACACCTTC. Its protein is CASSQRGAPDGYTF.

V usage is TRBV6-8 and J usage is TRBJ2-3; 8 bases agree with TRBD2. Germline values: CDR1 MNHGY, CDR2 SAAAGT. Trimming cost V 0 bases and J 1 base; bases outside gene matches: 15. There are 20 residues in the CDR3. The CDR3 DNA follows: TGTGCCAGCAGTTACTCGAATTCCGGCGGGAGGTCCCTACGCACAGATACGCAGTATTTT. Amino acid sequence: CASSYSNSGGRSLRTDTQYF.

This chain connects TRBV7-9 to TRBJ1-2; 9 bases fit TRBD1. CDR1 and CDR2 from the germline V gene are SEHNR and FQNEAQ (reference sequence). The CDR3 loop spans 14 amino acids. Trimming at V came to 5 bases and at J to 7 bases, leaving 8 bases not matched to a gene. The CDR3 protein is CASSPGTGIGGYTF. DNA of the CDR3: TGTGCCAGCAGCCCCGGGACAGGGATTGGTGGCTACACCTTC.

The genes are TRBV7-6 and TRBJ1-4; tentative D call: TRBD1 (5 bases). The CDR3 has 17 residues. Germline CDR1 reads SGHVS; CDR2 reads FNYEAQ. Between the trimmed V and J ends, which lost 1 base and 4 bases, there was a span of 16 bases. For the CDR3, the DNA is TGTGCCAGCAGCTTAGTAGAGACCGGGACTTTTAATGAAAAACTGTTTTTT. The encoded protein is CASSLVETGTFNEKLFF.

This chain links TRBV28 with TRBJ2-7; weak D call: TRBD1 (7 bases). The CDR3 runs to 16 residues. Germline CDR1 MDHEN, CDR2 SYDVKM. The germline V and J ends were trimmed by 2 bases and 5 bases, with 19 bases remaining between them. The CDR3 DNA is TGTGCCAGCAGTTTAAGGATCGGGCAGGGGGAGGACGAGCAGTACTTC. Protein product: CASSLRIGQGEDEQYF.

The chain combines TRBV4-1 with TRBJ2-7; 9 bases line up with TRBD2. Germline CDR1 and CDR2: MGHRA and YSYEKL. The CDR3 extends over 14 amino acids. V was clipped by 2 bases and J by 3 bases; unmatched bases: 2. The CDR3 DNA reads TGCGCCAGCAGCCAAACTAGCGGGCTCTACGAGCAGTACTTC. Protein sequence: CASSQTSGLYEQYF.

This chain uses TRBV19 with TRBJ1-5; D remains ambiguous. CDR1 LNHDA and CDR2 SQIVND come from the germline V gene (reference sequence). The V and J ends lost 5 bases and 0 bases respectively, with 5 bases between them. The CDR3 covers 13 residues. This chain's CDR3 is CASSLNSNQPQHF. CDR3 coding DNA: TGTGCCAGTAGTCTAAATAGCAATCAGCCCCAGCATTTT.

The chain employs TRBV7-9 and TRBJ1-1; 8 bases map to TRBD1. Germline V gives CDR1 SEHNR, CDR2 FQNEAQ (reference sequence). The CDR3 contains 15 residues. The V and J ends lost 5 bases and 5 bases, in that order; junction bases with no gene match: 10. As DNA, the CDR3 is TGTGCCAGCAGCCAACCCCCCAGGGGGCGAACTGAAGCTTTCTTT. Protein sequence: CASSQPPRGRTEAFF.

The sample holds a few counts of this clone. Other DNA sequences of this sample code for an identical CDR3. The J gene is TRBJ2-7, the V gene TRBV27, with a possible D match to TRBD1 (5 bases). Germline V gene sequence: CDR1 MNHEY, CDR2 SMNVEV (reference sequence). The length of the CDR3 is 14 residues. Trimming stripped 3 bases from V and 3 bases from J, with 12 bases between. CDR3 DNA sequence: TGTGCCAGCAGTTTGCAAGGGGCCAACTACGAGCAGTACTTC. Encoded protein: CASSLQGANYEQYF.

This chain joins TRBV4-3 and TRBJ2-7, with 10 bases fitting TRBD2. Losses at the gene ends were 0 bases for V and 8 bases for J; bases not matched to a gene: 10. The germline gives CDR1 LGHNA, CDR2 YSLEER. The CDR3 totals 16 residues. The CDR3 region is CASSQDHAGTSEKQYF. CDR3 bases: TGCGCCAGCAGCCAAGATCATGCCGGGACTAGCGAAAAGCAGTACTTC.

The rearrangement uses TRBV27 and TRBJ1-5, with unresolved D. The CDR3 consists of 13 residues. Trimming shortened V by 4 bases and J by 6 bases, and 10 bases separated the two germline ends. The germline gives CDR1 MNHEY, CDR2 SMNVEV (reference sequence). The CDR3 sequence is CASSYNTGQPQHF. The CDR3 DNA sequence: TGTGCCAGCAGTTATAACACGGGTCAGCCCCAGCATTTT.

The gene calls are TRBV27 and TRBJ2-1, with D possibly matching TRBD2 (6 bases). The V end lost 4 bases, the J end lost 2 bases, and 15 bases lay between the germline ends. Germline-derived CDR1 and CDR2 are MNHEY and SMNVEV (reference sequence). The CDR3 spans 16 residues. CDR3 in amino acids: CASSSSSVLTYNEQFF. In DNA form, the CDR3 reads TGTGCCAGCAGTTCTTCTAGCGTGCTTACCTACAATGAGCAGTTCTTC.

This chain links TRBV4-1 with TRBJ2-6; 10 bases match TRBD1. Trimming removed 4 bases from V and 4 bases from J; junction bases left unmatched: 7. In germline, CDR1 is MGHRA, CDR2 YSYEKL. The CDR3 covers 17 residues. CDR3 loop: CASSPPGTGVGANVLTF. CDR3 DNA: TGCGCCAGCAGCCCTCCCGGGACAGGGGTCGGGGCCAACGTCCTGACTTTC.

This sequence joins TRBV28 and TRBJ1-2; a weak D match, TRBD1 (6 bases). The CDR3 extends over 16 amino acids. Trimming cost V 2 bases and J 7 bases, with 20 bases left between them. Germline V gives CDR1 MDHEN, CDR2 SYDVKM. CDR3 region: CASSLPTDRNLLGYTF. DNA of the CDR3: TGTGCCAGCAGTTTACCAACAGACAGGAATCTGCTTGGCTACACCTTC.

V and J are TRBV25-1 and TRBJ2-3; D is unclear. From germline, CDR1 is MGHDK and CDR2 SYGVNS. Deletions cut 3 bases from V and 4 bases from J, with 2 bases between. The CDR3 length is 11 residues. In nucleotides, the CDR3 is TGTGCCAGCAGTGACTCAGATACGCAGTATTTT. Translation: CASSDSDTQYF.

V gene TRBV7-2 combines with J gene TRBJ2-1; D is unresolved. This CDR3 comprises 14 residues. V was cut by 1 base and J by 8 bases, with 12 bases left in between. Germline V gene data show CDR1 as SGHTA and CDR2 as FQGNSA. The CDR3 is CASSLDGPLDEQFF. The CDR3 DNA sequence: TGTGCCAGCAGCTTAGATGGCCCCTTGGATGAGCAGTTCTTC.